This TCR beta chain is drawn from a study of T cells expressing NK-cell markers. Study overall: Seven sequenced donors out of eight were HCMV-seropositive, one seronegative.

Study findings and constraints: The leading position in the CD3+CD56-NKG2C+ fraction of a handful of donors also went to these clonotypes.

Details on this clonotype: Its antigen is not identified.

Generation of TCR beta cDNA was performed by 5'RACE template switching incorporating UMIs. TCRdb re-called the 5' RACE reads and gives one entry per CDR3 protein, without DNA. The sample table includes 500,000 or so distinct CDR3 sequences. The clonotype originates from a young man in good health. What was sequenced was blood T cells: a sorted CD56 or NKG2C T cell subset, CD4+ or CD8+ T cells, or bulk PBMC T cells (not recorded which).

CDR3: CASSSRQGPTDTQYF. The rearrangement uses TRBV7-6 and TRBJ2-3; lacking DNA, the TRBD1 call made by TCRdb goes unchecked. The germline gives CDR1 SGHVS, CDR2 FNYEAQ. The CDR3 is 15 amino acids. Supplemented by reference TRBV7-6 and TRBJ2-3, the full variable domain reads GAGVSQSPRYKVTKRGQDVALRCDPISGHVSLYWYRQALGQGPEFLTYFNYEAQQDKSGLPNDRFSAERPEGSISTLTIQRTEQRDSAMYRCASSSRQGPTDTQYFGPGTRLTVL.